This entry describes one T cell receptor beta chain. Its antigen is as yet unknown. Each diagnosis drew on symptoms, thyroxine, TRAb, thyroid ultrasound and orbital computed tomography findings. This specimen comes from a study of T cells in Graves' hyperthyroidism and ophthalmopathy. Study at large: Staff took peripheral blood when the initial diagnosis was made, before any treatment began.

V dropped 5 bases and J dropped 0; count of bases not matched to a gene: 9. The CDR3 loop spans 18 amino acids. CDR1 is SGHVS, CDR2 FNYEAQ, per germline. Study results and limitations: The majority of expanded thyroid clonotypes above 0.001 also appeared in blood. In simple terms, a model built on 13 V-J features told ophthalmopathy apart from stable hyperthyroidism.

Researchers took RNA transcripts and amplified the TCR beta CDR3 regions from them. HTBI primers were the set used in a first-round RT-PCR of the TCR CDR3. TCRdb reanalysed the multiplex PCR reads using MiXCR and keeps one entry per CDR3 protein. The sample includes 75,000 to 100,000 distinct CDR3 sequences, just over 50% seen only once; the top ten take less than 30%. The origin of this receptor is a woman between 35 and 50 years old with Graves' hyperthyroidism. What was sequenced was blood. The chain combines TRBV7-6 with TRBJ2-6; 8 bases map to TRBD2. The CDR3, as DNA: TGTGCCAGCAGCCGATCCGGGGGGGGGCTCTCTGGGGCCAACGTCCTGACTTTC. As protein: CASSRSGGGLSGANVLTF.